This T cell receptor beta chain was profiled in a study of cytomegalovirus exposure and HLA in healthy donors. The length of the CDR3 is 16 residues. Per the germline V gene, CDR1 is MNHNY and CDR2 is SVGAGI (reference sequence). With 0 bases clipped from V and 4 bases from J, the junction kept 3 bases outside the gene matches. The PCR ran on 60 Vbeta and 13 Jbeta primers. The data were produced by immunoSEQ multiplex PCR, yet TCRdb's version contains in-frame clones alone and is incomplete. This sample has tens of thousands of clones, with 9.5% to 13% found just once. The chain is built from TRBV6-6 and TRBJ2-1, with 10 bases lining up with TRBD2. The clonotype originates from a man aged 55-75 years in good health and CMV-seropositive. Sequencing was carried out using PBMCs. DNA of the CDR3: TGTGCCAGCAGTTACTCCCAAGCGGGAGGGTACAATGAGCAGTTCTTC. Amino acid sequence: CASSYSQAGGYNEQFF.